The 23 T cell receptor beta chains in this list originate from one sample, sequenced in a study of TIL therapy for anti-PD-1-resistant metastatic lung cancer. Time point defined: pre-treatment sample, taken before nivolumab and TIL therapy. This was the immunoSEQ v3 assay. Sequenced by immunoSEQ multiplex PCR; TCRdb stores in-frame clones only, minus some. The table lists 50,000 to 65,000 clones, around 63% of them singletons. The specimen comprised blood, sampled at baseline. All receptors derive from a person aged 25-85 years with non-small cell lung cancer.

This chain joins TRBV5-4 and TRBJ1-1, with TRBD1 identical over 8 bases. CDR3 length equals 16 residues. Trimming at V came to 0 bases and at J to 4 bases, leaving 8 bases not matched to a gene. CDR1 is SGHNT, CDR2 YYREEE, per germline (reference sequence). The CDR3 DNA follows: TGTGCCAGCAGCTTGGCCGTAGGGCAGGGGGCCACTGAAGCTTTCTTT. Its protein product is CASSLAVGQGATEAFF. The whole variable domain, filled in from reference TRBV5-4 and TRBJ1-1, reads ETGVTQSPTHLIKTRGQQVTLRCSSQSGHNTVSWYQQALGQGPQFIFQYYREEENGRGNFPPRFSGLQFPNYSSELNVNALELDDSALYLCASSLAVGQGATEAFFGQGTRLTVV.

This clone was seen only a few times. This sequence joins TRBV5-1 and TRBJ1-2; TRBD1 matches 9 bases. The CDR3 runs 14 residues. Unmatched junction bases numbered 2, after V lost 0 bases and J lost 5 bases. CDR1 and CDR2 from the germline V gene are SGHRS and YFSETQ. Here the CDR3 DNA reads TGCGCCAGCAGCTTGGATGGGACAGGGTATGGCTACACCTTC. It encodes CASSLDGTGYGYTF.

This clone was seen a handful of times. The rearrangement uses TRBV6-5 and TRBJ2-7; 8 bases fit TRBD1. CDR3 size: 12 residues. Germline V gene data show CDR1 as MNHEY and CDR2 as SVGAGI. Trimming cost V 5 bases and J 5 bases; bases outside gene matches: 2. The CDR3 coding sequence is TGTGCCAGCAGTGGGACAGGTAACGAGCAGTACTTC. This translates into CASSGTGNEQYF.

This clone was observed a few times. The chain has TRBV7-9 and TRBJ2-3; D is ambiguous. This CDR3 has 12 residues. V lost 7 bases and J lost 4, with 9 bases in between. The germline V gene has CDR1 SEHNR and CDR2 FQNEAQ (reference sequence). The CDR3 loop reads CASTLSADTQYF. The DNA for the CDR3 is TGTGCCAGCACCCTTAGTGCAGATACGCAGTATTTT. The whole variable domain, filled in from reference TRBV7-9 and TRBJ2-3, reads DTGVSQNPRHKITKRGQNVTFRCDPISEHNRLYWYRQTLGQGPEFLTYFQNEAQLEKSRLLSDRFSAERPKGSFSTLEIQRTEQGDSAMYLCASTLSADTQYFGPGTRLTVL.

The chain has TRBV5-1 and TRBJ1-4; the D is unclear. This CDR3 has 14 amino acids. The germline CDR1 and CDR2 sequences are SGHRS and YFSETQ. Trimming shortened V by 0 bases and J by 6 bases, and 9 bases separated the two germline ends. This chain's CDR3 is CASSLAKADEKLFF. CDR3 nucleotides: TGCGCCAGCAGCTTGGCAAAGGCTGATGAAAAACTGTTTTTT.

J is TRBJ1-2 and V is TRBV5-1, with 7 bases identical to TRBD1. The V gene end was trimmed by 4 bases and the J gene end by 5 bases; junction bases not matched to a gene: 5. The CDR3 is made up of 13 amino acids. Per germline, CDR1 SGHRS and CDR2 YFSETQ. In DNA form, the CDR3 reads TGCGCCAGCAGCCAAGGACAGGCGTATGGCTACACCTTC. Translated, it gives CASSQGQAYGYTF.

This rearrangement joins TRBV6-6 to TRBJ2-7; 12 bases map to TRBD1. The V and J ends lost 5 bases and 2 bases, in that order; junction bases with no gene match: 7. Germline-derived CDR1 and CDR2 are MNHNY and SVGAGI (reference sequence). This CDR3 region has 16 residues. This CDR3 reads CASSIPGTGGAYEQYF. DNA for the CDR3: TGTGCCAGCAGTATACCGGGGACAGGGGGCGCCTACGAGCAGTACTTC.

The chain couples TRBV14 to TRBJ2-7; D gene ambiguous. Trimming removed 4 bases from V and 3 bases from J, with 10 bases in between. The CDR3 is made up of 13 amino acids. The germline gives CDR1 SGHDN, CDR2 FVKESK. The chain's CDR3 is CASSLGTYYEQYF. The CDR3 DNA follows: TGTGCCAGCAGCCTGGGCACATACTACGAGCAGTACTTC.

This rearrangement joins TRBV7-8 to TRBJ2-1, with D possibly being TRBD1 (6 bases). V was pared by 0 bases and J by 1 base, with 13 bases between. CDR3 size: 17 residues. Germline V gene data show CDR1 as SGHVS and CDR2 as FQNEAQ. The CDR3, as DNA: TGTGCCAGCAGCTTAGCGCGGACAGCCCAGTCCTACAATGAGCAGTTCTTC. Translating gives CASSLARTAQSYNEQFF.

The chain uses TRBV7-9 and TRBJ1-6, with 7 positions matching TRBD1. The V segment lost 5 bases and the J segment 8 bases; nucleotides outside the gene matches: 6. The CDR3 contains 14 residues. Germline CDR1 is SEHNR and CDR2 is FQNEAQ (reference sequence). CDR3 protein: CASSLTGRYSPLHF. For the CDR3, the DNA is TGTGCCAGCAGCCTGACAGGGCGTTATTCACCCCTCCACTTT.

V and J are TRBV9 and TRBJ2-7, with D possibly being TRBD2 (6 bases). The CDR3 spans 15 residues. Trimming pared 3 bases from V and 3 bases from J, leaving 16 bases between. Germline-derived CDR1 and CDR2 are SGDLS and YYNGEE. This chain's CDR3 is CASSDGGSSRYEQYF. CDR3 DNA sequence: TGTGCCAGCAGCGATGGGGGGTCTTCTCGCTACGAGCAGTACTTC.

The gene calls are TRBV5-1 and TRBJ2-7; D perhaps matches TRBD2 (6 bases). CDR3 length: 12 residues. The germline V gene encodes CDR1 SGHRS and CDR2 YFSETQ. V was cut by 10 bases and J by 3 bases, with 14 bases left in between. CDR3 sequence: CASSGEDYEQYF. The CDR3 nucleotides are TGCGCCTCCTCCGGGGAGGACTACGAGCAGTACTTC.

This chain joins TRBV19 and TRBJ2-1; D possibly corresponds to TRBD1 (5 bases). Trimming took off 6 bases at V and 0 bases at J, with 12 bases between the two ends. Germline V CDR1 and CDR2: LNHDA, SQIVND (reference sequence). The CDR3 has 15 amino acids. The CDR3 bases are TGTGCCAGTAGGCTACAGGTCAGCTCCTACAATGAGCAGTTCTTC. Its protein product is CASRLQVSSYNEQFF.

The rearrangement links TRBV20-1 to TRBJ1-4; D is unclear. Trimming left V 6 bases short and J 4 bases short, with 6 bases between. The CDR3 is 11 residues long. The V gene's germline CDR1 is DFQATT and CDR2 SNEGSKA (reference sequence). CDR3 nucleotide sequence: TGCAGTGCCGTATTTAATGAAAAACTGTTTTTT. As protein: CSAVFNEKLFF.

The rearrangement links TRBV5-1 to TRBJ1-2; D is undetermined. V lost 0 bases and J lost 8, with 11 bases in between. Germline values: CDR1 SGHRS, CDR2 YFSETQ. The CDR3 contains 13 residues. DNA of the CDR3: TGCGCCAGCAGCTTGGAACGGACGATCGGCTACACCTTC. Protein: CASSLERTIGYTF. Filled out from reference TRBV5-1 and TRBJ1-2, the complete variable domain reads KAGVTQTPRYLIKTRGQQVTLSCSPISGHRSVSWYQQTPGQGLQFLFEYFSETQRNKGNFPGRFSGRQFSNSRSEMNVSTLELGDSALYLCASSLERTIGYTFGSGTRLTVV.

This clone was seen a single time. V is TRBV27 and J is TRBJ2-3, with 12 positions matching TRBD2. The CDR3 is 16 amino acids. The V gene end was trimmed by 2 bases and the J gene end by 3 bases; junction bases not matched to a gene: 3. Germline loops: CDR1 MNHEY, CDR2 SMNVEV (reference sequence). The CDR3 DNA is TGTGCCAGCAGTTTACTAGCGGGGGGGGCGACAGATACGCAGTATTTT. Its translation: CASSLLAGGATDTQYF.

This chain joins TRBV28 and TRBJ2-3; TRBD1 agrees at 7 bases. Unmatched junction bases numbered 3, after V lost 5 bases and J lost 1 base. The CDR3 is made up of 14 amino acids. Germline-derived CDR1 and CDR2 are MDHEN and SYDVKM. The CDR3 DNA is TGTGCCAGCAGTGACAGGGCGGGCACAGATACGCAGTATTTT. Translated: CASSDRAGTDTQYF.

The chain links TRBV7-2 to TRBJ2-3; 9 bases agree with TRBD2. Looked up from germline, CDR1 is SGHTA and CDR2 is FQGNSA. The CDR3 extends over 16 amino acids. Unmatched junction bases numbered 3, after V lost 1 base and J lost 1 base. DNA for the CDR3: TGTGCCAGCAGCTTAGGGACTAGCGAAGGCACAGATACGCAGTATTTT. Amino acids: CASSLGTSEGTDTQYF.

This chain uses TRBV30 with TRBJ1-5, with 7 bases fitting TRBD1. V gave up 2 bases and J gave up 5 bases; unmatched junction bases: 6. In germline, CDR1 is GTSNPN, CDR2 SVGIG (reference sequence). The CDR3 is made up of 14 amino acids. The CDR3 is CAWSRTGAYQPQHF. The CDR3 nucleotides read TGTGCCTGGAGTCGAACAGGGGCGTATCAGCCCCAGCATTTT.

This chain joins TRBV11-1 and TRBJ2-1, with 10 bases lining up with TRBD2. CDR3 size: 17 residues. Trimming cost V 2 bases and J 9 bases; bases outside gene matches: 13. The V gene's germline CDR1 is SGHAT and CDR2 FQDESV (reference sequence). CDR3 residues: CASSLRWSSGSLGEQFF. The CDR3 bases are TGTGCCAGCAGCTTAAGATGGTCTAGCGGGAGCTTGGGTGAGCAGTTCTTC.

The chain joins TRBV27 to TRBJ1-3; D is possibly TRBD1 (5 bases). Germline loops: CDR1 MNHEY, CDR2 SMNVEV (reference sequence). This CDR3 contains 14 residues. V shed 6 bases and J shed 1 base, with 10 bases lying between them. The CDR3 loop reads CASSIRDSGNTIYF. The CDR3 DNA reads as TGTGCCAGCAGCATCAGGGATTCTGGAAACACCATATATTTT.

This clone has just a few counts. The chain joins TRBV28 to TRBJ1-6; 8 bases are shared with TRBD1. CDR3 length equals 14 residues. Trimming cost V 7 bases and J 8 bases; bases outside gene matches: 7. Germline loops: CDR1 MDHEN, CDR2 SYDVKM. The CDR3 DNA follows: TGTGCCAGCACCAGGACAGGGAGAGATTCACCCCTCCACTTT. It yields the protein CASTRTGRDSPLHF.

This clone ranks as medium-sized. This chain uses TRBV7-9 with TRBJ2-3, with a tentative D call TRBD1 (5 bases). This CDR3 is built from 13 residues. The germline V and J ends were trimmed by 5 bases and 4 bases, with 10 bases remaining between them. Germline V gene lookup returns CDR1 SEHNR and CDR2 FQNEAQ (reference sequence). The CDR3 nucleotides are TGTGCCAGCAGCGTCACAGGTTCAGATACGCAGTATTTT. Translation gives CASSVTGSDTQYF.